This T cell receptor (beta chain) is from a study of human T cells and chemical hapten exposure. The time point: patch test 1, 2 weeks after DPC sensitization. Treatment: therapeutic diphenylcyclopropenone sensitization with weekly scalp DPC. This clonotype was counted at least ten times. Trimming stripped 4 bases from V and 3 bases from J, with 6 bases between. This CDR3 spans 12 amino acids. MiXCR, run by TCRdb on the RACE reads, gives a single entry per CDR3 protein. Here the sample spans around 71,000 distinct CDR3 sequences, more than 8% being singletons. The sample was whole blood, taken in connection with sensitization to the hapten diphenylcyclopropenone (DPC). The J gene is TRBJ1-2, the V gene TRBV12-3 or TRBV12-4; no firm D call. This clonotype was obtained from a woman in her forties with alopecia areata. Some clones in this sample may be carry-over from other donors' samples. The CDR3 sequence: CASSYDYYGYTF. The CDR3 DNA follows: TGTGCCAGCAGTTATGACTACTATGGCTACACCTTC.